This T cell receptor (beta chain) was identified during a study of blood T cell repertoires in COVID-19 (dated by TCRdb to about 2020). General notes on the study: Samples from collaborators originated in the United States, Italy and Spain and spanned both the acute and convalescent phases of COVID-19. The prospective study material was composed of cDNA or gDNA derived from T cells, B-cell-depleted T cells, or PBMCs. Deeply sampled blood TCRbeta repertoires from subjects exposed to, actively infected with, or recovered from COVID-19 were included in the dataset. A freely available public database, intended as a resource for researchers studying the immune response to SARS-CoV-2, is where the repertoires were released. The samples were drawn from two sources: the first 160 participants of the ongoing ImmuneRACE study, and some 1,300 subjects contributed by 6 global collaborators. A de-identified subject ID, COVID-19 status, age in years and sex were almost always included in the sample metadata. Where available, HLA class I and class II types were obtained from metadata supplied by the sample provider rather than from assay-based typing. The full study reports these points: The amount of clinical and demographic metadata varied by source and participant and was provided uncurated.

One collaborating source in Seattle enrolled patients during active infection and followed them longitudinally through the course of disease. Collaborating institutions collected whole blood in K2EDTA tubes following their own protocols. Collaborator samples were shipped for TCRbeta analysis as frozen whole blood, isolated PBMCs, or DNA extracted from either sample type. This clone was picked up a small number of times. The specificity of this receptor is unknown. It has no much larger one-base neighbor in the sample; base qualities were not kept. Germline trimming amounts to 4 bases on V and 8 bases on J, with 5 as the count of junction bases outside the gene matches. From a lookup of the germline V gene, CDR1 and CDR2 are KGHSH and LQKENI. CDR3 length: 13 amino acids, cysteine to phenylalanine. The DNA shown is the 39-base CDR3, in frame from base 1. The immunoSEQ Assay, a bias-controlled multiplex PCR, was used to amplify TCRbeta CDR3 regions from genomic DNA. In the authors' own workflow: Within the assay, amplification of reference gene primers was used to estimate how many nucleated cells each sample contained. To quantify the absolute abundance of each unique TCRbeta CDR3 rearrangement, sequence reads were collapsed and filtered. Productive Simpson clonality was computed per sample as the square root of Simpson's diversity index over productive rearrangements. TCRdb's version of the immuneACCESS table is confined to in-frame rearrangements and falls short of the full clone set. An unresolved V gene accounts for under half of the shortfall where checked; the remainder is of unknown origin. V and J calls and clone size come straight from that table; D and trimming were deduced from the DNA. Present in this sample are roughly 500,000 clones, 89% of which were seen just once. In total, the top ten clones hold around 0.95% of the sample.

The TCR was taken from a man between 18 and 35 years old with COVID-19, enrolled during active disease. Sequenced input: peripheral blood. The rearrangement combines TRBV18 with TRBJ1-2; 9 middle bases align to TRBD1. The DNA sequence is TGTGCCAGCTCACAGGGACAGGGAAGAGGCTACACCTTC. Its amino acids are CASSQGQGRGYTF.